The 18 T cell receptor beta chains below all came from one sample that was sequenced in a study of graft-versus-host responses after intestinal transplantation. Their recognized antigens are unknown. TCRdb's copy holds only in-frame clones and misses some; the assay was immunoSEQ multiplex PCR. The sample includes fewer than 95,000 clones, about 94% of them seen just once. Here the sequenced sample was unstimulated CD4+ T cells sorted from spleen or lymph node cells, taken before transplant. Every receptor here comes from a human donor who was the organ donor for an intestinal transplant.

V is TRBV9 and J is TRBJ1-2, with unresolved D. V lost 4 bases, J lost 0 bases, and 10 bases lay in between. The CDR3 runs 14 residues. Germline V gives CDR1 SGDLS, CDR2 YYNGEE. The CDR3 here is CASSPQASNYGYTF. CDR3 DNA sequence: TGTGCCAGCAGCCCCCAGGCGTCTAACTATGGCTACACCTTC.

The chain joins TRBV5-1 to TRBJ2-7; 12 bases line up with TRBD2. The CDR3 covers 15 residues. V shed 4 bases, J shed 3 bases, and the junction held 5 bases outside the gene matches. The germline V gene has CDR1 SGHRS and CDR2 YFSETQ. The CDR3 here is CASSEGLAGYYEQYF. CDR3 sequence (DNA): TGCGCCAGCAGCGAGGGACTAGCGGGCTACTACGAGCAGTACTTC. The full variable domain, with the rest looked up from reference TRBV5-1 and TRBJ2-7, is KAGVTQTPRYLIKTRGQQVTLSCSPISGHRSVSWYQQTPGQGLQFLFEYFSETQRNKGNFPGRFSGRQFSNSRSEMNVSTLELGDSALYLCASSEGLAGYYEQYFGPGTRLTVT.

The chain is built from TRBV4-1 and TRBJ1-1; D is perhaps TRBD1 (5 bases). Germline V gene sequence: CDR1 MGHRA, CDR2 YSYEKL. The CDR3 extends over 16 amino acids. Trimming stripped 1 base from V and 1 base from J, with 13 bases between. The CDR3: CASSQVGSGPNTEAFF. The CDR3 DNA sequence: TGCGCCAGCAGCCAAGTAGGGTCAGGGCCGAACACTGAAGCTTTCTTT.

The chain combines TRBV29-1 with TRBJ2-5; D uncertain. Between the trimmed V and J ends, which lost 2 bases and 5 bases, there was a span of 9 bases. Germline assignment: CDR1 SQVTM and CDR2 ANQGSEA. This CDR3 region has 12 residues. In nucleotides, the CDR3 is TGCAGCGTTGAAAGTACAGTGGAGACCCAGTACTTC. It translates to CSVESTVETQYF.

The chain recombines TRBV7-6 with TRBJ2-4, with 15 bases that match TRBD2. The CDR3 consists of 21 residues. V lost 5 bases to trimming and J lost 0 bases; unmatched junction nucleotides: 14. The germline V gene has CDR1 SGHVS and CDR2 FNYEAQ. The CDR3: CASSPSPPRTSGGVAKNIQYF. In DNA, the CDR3 is TGTGCCAGCAGCCCGAGCCCCCCCCGGACTAGCGGGGGGGTAGCCAAAAACATTCAGTACTTC.

This clone was observed a single time. The chain uses TRBV18 and TRBJ2-3; 7 bases match TRBD2. The trim removed 2 bases at V and 0 bases at J, leaving 8 bases unmatched. There are 17 residues in the CDR3. Germline CDR1 reads KGHSH; CDR2 reads LQKENI. CDR3 bases: TGTGCCAGCTCACCATGGCCCGGGGGGACTAGCACAGATACGCAGTATTTT. As protein: CASSPWPGGTSTDTQYF. Using reference TRBV18 and TRBJ2-3 for the parts outside the CDR3, the full variable domain is NAGVMQNPRHLVRRRGQEARLRCSPMKGHSHVYWYRQLPEEGLKFMVYLQKENIIDESGMPKERFSAEFPKEGPSILRIQQVVRGDSAAYFCASSPWPGGTSTDTQYFGPGTRLTVL.

V is TRBV4-3 and J is TRBJ1-5; 12 nucleotides line up with TRBD1. The CDR3 runs to 20 residues. Germline CDR1 LGHNA, CDR2 YSLEER. The junction had 15 bases not matched to a gene; V was cut back by 1 base and J by 5 bases. This CDR3 reads CASSQGFRDRGREFDQPQHF. The CDR3 DNA reads TGCGCCAGCAGCCAAGGGTTCCGGGACAGGGGGCGTGAGTTTGATCAGCCCCAGCATTTT.

This chain uses TRBV2 with TRBJ2-5; 12 nucleotides line up with TRBD2. The CDR3 runs to 17 residues. Per the germline V gene, CDR1 is SNHLY and CDR2 is FYNNEI. The trim removed 4 bases at V and 5 bases at J, leaving 11 bases unmatched. Here the CDR3 reads CASSVRLAGGPSETQYF. CDR3 DNA: TGTGCCAGCAGTGTACGCCTAGCGGGGGGGCCGAGTGAGACCCAGTACTTC. The whole variable domain, filled in from reference TRBV2 and TRBJ2-5, reads EPEVTQTPSHQVTQMGQEVILRCVPISNHLYFYWYRQILGQKVEFLVSFYNNEISEKSEIFDDQFSVERPDGSNFTLKIRSTKLEDSAMYFCASSVRLAGGPSETQYFGPGTRLLVL.

The chain carries TRBV29-1 and TRBJ1-1; unclear D gene. The CDR3 loop spans 14 amino acids. V was pared by 7 bases and J by 0 bases, with 15 bases between. Germline CDR1 and CDR2: SQVTM and ANQGSEA. CDR3 nucleotide sequence: TGCAGCGGACGGGAACTAACCTTGAACACTGAAGCTTTCTTT. This translates into CSGRELTLNTEAFF.

The rearrangement links TRBV4-3 to TRBJ1-2; D remains ambiguous. The CDR3 has 16 residues. Germline V CDR1 and CDR2: LGHNA, YSLEER. The V end was cut by 0 bases, the J end by 4 bases, with 15 bases between. The CDR3 DNA is TGCGCCAGCAGCCAAGAGGGCCCGGGAGTCGGCTATGGCTACACCTTC. Protein: CASSQEGPGVGYGYTF.

The chain couples TRBV6-5 to TRBJ1-5, with D uncertain. From germline, CDR1 is MNHEY and CDR2 SVGAGI. CDR3 length equals 13 residues. The V gene lost 6 bases and the J gene lost 7 bases, with 13 bases spanning the gap. CDR3 sequence reads: CASRIDGGQPQHF. The CDR3 nucleotides are TGTGCCAGCAGAATAGACGGCGGCCAGCCCCAGCATTTT.

The V call is TRBV19, the J call TRBJ1-1, with D unresolved. V lost 4 bases and J lost 4, with 13 bases in between. The CDR3 consists of 14 residues. Per germline, CDR1 LNHDA and CDR2 SQIVND (reference sequence). In nucleotides, the CDR3 is TGTGCCAGTAGTACTCGAGGGTTGACCACTGAAGCTTTCTTT. Translating it yields CASSTRGLTTEAFF. The full variable domain, completed using reference TRBV19 and TRBJ1-1, is DGGITQSPKYLFRKEGQNVTLSCEQNLNHDAMYWYRQDPGQGLRLIYYSQIVNDFQKGDIAEGYSVSREKKESFPLTVTSAQKNPTAFYLCASSTRGLTTEAFFGQGTRLTVV.

Of note for this clone: The junction departs from the called germline gene at one end, perhaps through a read error. The chain recombines TRBV11-2 with TRBJ2-2; 9 nucleotides match TRBD1. From germline, CDR1 is SGHAT and CDR2 FQNNGV. The CDR3 is 15 residues long. In DNA, the CDR3 is TGTGCCAGCAGCATAGACAGGGGGGACACCGGGGAGCTGTTTTTT. Protein product: CASSIDRGDTGELFF.

The chain carries TRBV19 and TRBJ1-5; 7 positions match TRBD1. J gave up 1 base and V 10 bases, and 7 bases lay outside the gene matches. Per germline, CDR1 LNHDA and CDR2 SQIVND (reference sequence). The CDR3 has 14 residues. DNA for the CDR3: TGTGCCATATCCAGGGGGGTCAGCAATCAGCCCCAGCATTTT. Translating gives CAISRGVSNQPQHF.

The V call is TRBV6-5, the J call TRBJ1-5; D is unresolved. V was pared by 0 bases and J by 0 bases, with 0 bases between. This CDR3 is built from 13 residues. Per germline, CDR1 MNHEY and CDR2 SVGAGI. The CDR3 nucleotides read TGTGCCAGCAGTTACTCTAGCAATCAGCCCCAGCATTTT. It specifies CASSYSSNQPQHF.

V is TRBV28 and J is TRBJ1-6, with 8 bases fitting TRBD1. V shed 5 bases and J 9 bases; nucleotides not matched to a gene: 9. CDR3 length: 15 amino acids. CDR1 is MDHEN and CDR2 is SYDVKM in the germline V gene. The CDR3 bases are TGTGCCAGCAGTCCTAGGACAGGGTGGGGTTCACCCCTCCACTTT. Its protein is CASSPRTGWGSPLHF.

This clone showed up just a few times. The chain recombines TRBV16 with TRBJ2-7; D unclear. Germline CDR1 and CDR2: KGHSY and FQNENV. Trimming took 0 bases from V and 6 from J, leaving 12 bases between them. The CDR3 spans 14 residues. The CDR3 is CASSQSGGPFEQYF. In nucleotides, the CDR3 is TGTGCCAGCAGCCAATCCGGCGGACCCTTCGAGCAGTACTTC.

The V and J genes are TRBV7-3 and TRBJ2-3, with D tentatively TRBD1 (6 bases). Per the germline V gene, CDR1 is SGHTA and CDR2 is FQGTGA. The germline V and J ends were trimmed by 0 bases and 0 bases, with 10 bases remaining between them. This CDR3 contains 16 residues. In nucleotides, the CDR3 is TGTGCCAGCAGCTTAACCCCAGACAGGAGCACAGATACGCAGTATTTT. This sequence encodes CASSLTPDRSTDTQYF. Full variable domain (outside the CDR3, taken from reference TRBV7-3 and TRBJ2-3): GAGVSQTPSNKVTEKGKYVELRCDPISGHTALYWYRQSLGQGPEFLIYFQGTGAADDSGLPNDRFFAVRPEGSVSTLKIQRTERGDSAVYLCASSLTPDRSTDTQYFGPGTRLTVL.